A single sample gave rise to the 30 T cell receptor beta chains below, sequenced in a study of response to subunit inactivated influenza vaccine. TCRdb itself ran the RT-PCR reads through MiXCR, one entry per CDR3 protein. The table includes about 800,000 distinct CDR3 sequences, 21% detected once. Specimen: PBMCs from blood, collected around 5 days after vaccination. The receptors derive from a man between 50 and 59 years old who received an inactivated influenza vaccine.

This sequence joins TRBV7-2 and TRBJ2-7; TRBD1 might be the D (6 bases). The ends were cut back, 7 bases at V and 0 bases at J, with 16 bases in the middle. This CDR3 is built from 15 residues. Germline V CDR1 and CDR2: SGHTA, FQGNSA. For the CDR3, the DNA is TGTGCCAGCATCTTCTACAGGGCCAGCTCCTACGAGCAGTACTTC. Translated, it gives CASIFYRASSYEQYF.

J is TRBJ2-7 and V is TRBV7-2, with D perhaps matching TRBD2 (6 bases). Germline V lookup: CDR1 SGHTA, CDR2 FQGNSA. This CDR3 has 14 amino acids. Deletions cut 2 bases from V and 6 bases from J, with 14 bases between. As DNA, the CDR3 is TGTGCCAGCAGCTTAAACCCGACCGGGAGCGAGCAGTACTTC. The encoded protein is CASSLNPTGSEQYF.

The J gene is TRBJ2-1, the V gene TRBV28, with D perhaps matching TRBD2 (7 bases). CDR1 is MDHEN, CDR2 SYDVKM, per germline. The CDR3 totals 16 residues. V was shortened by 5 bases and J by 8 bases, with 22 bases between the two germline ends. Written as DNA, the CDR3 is TGTGCCAGCAGTCCGGGGGGCGCAATTCGGGAGGATGAGCAGTTCTTC. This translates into CASSPGGAIREDEQFF.

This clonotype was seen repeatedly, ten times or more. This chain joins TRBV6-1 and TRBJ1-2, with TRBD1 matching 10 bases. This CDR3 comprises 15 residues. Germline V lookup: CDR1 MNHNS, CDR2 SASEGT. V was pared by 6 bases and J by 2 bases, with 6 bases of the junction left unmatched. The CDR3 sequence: CASSTGGQGNYGYTF. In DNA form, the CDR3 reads TGTGCCAGCAGCACCGGGGGACAGGGGAACTATGGCTACACCTTC.

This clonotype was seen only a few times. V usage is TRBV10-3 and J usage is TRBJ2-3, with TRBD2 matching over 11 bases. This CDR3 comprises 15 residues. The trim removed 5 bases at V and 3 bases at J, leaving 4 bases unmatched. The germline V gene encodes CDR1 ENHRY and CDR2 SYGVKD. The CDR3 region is CAISRTSGRTDTQYF. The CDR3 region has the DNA TGTGCCATCAGTCGAACTAGCGGGAGAACAGATACGCAGTATTTT.

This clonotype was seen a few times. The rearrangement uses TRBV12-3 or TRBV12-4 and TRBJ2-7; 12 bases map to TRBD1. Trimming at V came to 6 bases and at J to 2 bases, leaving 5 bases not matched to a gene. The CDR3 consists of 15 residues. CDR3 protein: CASRSGQGATYEQYF. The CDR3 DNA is TGTGCCAGCAGGTCGGGACAGGGGGCTACCTACGAGCAGTACTTC.

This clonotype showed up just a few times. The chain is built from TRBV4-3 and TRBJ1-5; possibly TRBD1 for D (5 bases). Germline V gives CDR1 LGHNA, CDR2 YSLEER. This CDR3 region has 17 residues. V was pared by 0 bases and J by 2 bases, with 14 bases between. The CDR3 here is CASSQDLGQGGNQPQHF. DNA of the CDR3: TGCGCCAGCAGCCAAGATCTCGGGCAGGGAGGCAATCAGCCCCAGCATTTT.

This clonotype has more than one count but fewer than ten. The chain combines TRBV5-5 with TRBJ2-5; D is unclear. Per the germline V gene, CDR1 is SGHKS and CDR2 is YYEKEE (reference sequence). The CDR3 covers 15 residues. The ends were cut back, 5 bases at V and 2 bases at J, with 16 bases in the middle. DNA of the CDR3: TGTGCCAGCAGTCCGGGCTGGGTTTTACAAGAGACCCAGTACTTC. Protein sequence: CASSPGWVLQETQYF.

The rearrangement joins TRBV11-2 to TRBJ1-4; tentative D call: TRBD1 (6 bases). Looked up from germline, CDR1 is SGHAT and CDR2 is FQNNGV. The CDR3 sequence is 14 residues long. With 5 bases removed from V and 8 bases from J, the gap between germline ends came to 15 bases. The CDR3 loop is CASSLQGPSEKLFF. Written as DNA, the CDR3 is TGTGCCAGCAGCCTACAGGGACCCTCCGAAAAACTGTTTTTT.

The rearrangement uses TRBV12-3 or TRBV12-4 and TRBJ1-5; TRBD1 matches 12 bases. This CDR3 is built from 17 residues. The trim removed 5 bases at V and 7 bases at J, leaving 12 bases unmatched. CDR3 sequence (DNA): TGTGCCAGCAGTGTGTCGCACGGGACAGGGGGCGGACAGCCCCAGCATTTT. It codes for CASSVSHGTGGGQPQHF.

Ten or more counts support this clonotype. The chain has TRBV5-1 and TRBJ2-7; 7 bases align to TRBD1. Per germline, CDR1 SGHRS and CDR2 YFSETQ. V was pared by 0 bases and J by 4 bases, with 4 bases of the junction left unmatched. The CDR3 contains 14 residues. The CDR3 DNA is TGCGCCAGCAGCTTGGCCGACAGGGTTTACGAGCAGTACTTC. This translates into CASSLADRVYEQYF. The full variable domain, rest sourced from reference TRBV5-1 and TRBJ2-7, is KAGVTQTPRYLIKTRGQQVTLSCSPISGHRSVSWYQQTPGQGLQFLFEYFSETQRNKGNFPGRFSGRQFSNSRSEMNVSTLELGDSALYLCASSLADRVYEQYFGPGTRLTVT.

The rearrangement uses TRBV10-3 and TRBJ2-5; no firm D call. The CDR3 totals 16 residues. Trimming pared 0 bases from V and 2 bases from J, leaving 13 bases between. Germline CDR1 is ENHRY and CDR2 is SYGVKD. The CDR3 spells CAISESSFAGQETQYF. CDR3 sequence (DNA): TGTGCCATCAGTGAGTCGTCGTTTGCTGGGCAAGAGACCCAGTACTTC.

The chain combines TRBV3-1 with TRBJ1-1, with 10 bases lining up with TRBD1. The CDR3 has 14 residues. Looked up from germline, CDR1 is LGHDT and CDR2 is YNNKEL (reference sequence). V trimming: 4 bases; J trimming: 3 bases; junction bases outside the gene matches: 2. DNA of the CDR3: TGTGCCAGCAGCCCGGGACAGGGGTACACTGAAGCTTTCTTT. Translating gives CASSPGQGYTEAFF.

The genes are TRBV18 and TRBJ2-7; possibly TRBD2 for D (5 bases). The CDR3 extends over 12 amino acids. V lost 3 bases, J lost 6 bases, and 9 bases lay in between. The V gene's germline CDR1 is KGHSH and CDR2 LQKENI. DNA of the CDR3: TGTGCCAGCTCACCGGACTCTGGCGAGCAGTACTTC. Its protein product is CASSPDSGEQYF.

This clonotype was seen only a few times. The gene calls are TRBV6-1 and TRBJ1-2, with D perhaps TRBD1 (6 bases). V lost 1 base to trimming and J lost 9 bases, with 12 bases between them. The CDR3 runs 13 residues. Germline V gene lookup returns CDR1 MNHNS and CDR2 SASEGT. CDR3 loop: CASSEGGRDSYTF. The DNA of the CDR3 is TGTGCCAGCAGTGAAGGCGGGAGGGACAGCTACACCTTC.

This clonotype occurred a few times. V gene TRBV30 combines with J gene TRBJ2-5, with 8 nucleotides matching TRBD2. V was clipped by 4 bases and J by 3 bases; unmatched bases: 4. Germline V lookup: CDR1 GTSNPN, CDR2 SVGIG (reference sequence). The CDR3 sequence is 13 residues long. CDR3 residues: CAWNRGGKETQYF. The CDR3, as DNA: TGTGCCTGGAATCGCGGGGGGAAAGAGACCCAGTACTTC.

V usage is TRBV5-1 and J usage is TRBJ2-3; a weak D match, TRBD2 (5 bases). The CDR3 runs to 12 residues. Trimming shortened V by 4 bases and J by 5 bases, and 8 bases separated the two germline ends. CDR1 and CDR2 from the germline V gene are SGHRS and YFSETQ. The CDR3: CASSPDLDTQYF. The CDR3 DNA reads TGCGCCAGCAGCCCGGACTTAGATACGCAGTATTTT.

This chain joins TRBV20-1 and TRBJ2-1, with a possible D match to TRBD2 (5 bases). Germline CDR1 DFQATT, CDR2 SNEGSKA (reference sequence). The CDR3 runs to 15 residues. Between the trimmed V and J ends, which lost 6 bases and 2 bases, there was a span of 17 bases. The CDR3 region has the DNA TGCAGTGCCGAGCGAGGGCTTACCGCCTACAATGAGCAGTTCTTC. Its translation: CSAERGLTAYNEQFF.

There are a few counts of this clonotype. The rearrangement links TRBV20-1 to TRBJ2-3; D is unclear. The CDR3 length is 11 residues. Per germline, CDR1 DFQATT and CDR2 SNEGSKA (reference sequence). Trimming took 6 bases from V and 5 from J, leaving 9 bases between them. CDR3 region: CSARTLDTQYF. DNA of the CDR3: TGCAGTGCCAGGACCCTAGATACGCAGTATTTT.

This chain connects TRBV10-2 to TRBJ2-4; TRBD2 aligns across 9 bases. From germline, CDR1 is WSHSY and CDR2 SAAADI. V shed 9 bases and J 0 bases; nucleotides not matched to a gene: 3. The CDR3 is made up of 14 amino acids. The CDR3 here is CASYSGRAKNIQYF. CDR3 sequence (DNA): TGCGCCAGTTATAGCGGGAGAGCCAAAAACATTCAGTACTTC.

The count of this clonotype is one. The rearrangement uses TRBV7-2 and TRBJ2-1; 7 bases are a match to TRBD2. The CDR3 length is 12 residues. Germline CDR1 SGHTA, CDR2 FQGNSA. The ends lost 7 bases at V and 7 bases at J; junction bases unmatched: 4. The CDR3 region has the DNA TGTGCCAGCAAGAATAGCGGGAATGAGCAGTTCTTC. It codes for CASKNSGNEQFF.

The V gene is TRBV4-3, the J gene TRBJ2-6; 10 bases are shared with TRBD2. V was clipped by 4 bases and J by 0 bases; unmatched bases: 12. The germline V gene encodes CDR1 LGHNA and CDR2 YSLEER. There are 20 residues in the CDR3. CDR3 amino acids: CASSPRRVAGGDSGANVLTF. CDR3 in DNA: TGCGCCAGCAGCCCCCGTAGAGTAGCGGGAGGCGACTCTGGGGCCAACGTCCTGACTTTC.

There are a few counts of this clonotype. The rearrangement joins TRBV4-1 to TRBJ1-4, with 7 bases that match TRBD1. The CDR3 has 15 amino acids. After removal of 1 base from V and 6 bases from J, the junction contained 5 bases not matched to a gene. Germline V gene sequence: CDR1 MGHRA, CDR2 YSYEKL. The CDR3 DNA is TGCGCCAGCAGCCAAGTGACAGGGAGAGATGAAAAACTGTTTTTT. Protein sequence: CASSQVTGRDEKLFF.

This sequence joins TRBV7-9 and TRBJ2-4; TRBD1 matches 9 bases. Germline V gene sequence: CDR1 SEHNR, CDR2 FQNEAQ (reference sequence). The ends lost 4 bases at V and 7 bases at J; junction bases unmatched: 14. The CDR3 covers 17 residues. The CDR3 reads CASSSPGQGGIRNIQYF. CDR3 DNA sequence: TGTGCCAGCAGCTCCCCGGGACAGGGAGGTATTCGGAACATTCAGTACTTC.

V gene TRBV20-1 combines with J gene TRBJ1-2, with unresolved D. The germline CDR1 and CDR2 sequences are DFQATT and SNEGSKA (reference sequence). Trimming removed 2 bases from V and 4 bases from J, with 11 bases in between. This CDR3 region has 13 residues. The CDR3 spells CSARLPGFYGYTF. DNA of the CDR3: TGCAGTGCTAGACTCCCGGGGTTCTATGGCTACACCTTC.

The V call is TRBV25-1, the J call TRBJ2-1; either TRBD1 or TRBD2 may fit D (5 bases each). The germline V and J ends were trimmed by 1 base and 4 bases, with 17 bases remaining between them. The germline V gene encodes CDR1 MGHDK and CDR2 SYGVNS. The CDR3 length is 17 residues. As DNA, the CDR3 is TGTGCCAGCAGTGAATCGGGATGGACATCCTCATACAATGAGCAGTTCTTC. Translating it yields CASSESGWTSSYNEQFF.

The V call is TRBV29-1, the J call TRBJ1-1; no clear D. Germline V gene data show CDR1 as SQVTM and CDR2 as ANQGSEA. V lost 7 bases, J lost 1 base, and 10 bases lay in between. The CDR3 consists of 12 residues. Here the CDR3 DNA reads TGCAGCGCAGGACGGGAGAACACTGAAGCTTTCTTT. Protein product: CSAGRENTEAFF.

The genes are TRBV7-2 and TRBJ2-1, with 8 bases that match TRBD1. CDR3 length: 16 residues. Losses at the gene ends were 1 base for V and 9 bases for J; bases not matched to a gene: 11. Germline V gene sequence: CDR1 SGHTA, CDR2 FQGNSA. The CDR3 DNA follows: TGTGCCAGCAGCTTAGTTGGGACAGGCGTCGCGGGTGAGCAGTTCTTC. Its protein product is CASSLVGTGVAGEQFF.

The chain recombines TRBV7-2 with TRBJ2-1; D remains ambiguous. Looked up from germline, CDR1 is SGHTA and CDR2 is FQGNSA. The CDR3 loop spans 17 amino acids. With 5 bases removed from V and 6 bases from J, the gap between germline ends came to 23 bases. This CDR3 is CASSLPLRGRLINEQFF. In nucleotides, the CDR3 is TGTGCCAGCAGCCTCCCTCTCCGAGGACGTCTTATCAATGAGCAGTTCTTC.

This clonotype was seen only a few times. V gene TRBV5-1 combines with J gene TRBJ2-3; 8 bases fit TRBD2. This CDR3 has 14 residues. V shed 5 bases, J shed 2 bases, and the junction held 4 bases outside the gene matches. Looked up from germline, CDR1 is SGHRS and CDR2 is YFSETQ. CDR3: CASSEAGATDTQYF. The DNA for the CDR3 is TGCGCCAGCAGTGAAGCGGGGGCCACAGATACGCAGTATTTT.